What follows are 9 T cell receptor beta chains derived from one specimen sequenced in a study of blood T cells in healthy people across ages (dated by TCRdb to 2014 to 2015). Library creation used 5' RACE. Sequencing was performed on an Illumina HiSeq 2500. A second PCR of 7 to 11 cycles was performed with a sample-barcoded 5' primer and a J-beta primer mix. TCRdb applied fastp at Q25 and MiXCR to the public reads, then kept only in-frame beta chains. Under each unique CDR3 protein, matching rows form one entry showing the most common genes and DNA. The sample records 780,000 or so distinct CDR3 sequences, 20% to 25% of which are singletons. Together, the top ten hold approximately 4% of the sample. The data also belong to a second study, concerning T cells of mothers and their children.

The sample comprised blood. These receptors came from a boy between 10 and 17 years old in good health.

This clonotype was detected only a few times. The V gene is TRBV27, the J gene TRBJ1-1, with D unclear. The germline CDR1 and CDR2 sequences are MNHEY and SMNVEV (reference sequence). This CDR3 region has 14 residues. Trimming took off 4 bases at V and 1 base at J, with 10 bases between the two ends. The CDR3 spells CASSSAGWNTEAFF. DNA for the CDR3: TGTGCCAGCAGTTCGGCCGGATGGAACACTGAAGCTTTCTTT.

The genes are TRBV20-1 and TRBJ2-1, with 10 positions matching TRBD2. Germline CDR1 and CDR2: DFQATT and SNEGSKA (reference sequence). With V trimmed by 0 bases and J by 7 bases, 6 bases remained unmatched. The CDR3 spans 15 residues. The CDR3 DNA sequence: TGCAGTGCTAGAGACGCTAGCGGGAGACGTAATGAGCAGTTCTTC. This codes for CSARDASGRRNEQFF.

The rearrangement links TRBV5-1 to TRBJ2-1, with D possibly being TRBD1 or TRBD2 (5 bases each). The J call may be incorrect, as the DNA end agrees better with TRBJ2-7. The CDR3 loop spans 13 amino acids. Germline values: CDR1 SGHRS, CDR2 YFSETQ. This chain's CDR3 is CASSPSGTPEQYF. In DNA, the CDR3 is TGCGCCAGCAGTCCATCCGGGACGCCCGAGCAGTACTTC.

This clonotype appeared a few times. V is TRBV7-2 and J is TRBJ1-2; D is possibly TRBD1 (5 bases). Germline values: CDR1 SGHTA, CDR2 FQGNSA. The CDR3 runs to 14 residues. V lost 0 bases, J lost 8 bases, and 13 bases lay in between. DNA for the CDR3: TGTGCCAGCAGCTTAGCTGCCGGGGCGGAGGGCTACACCTTC. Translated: CASSLAAGAEGYTF.

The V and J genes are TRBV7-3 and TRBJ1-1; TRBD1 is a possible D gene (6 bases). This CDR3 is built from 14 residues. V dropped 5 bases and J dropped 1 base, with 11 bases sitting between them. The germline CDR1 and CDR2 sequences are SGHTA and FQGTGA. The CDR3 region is CASSPGHSNTEAFF. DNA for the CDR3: TGTGCCAGCAGCCCGGGACACTCGAACACTGAAGCTTTCTTT.

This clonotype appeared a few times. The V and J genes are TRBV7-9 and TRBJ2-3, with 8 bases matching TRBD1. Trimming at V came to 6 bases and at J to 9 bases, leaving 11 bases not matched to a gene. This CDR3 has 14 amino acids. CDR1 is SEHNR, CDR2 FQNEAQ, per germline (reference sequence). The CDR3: CASSLPRDRLTQYF. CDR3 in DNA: TGTGCCAGCAGTCTTCCCCGGGACAGGCTGACGCAGTATTTT. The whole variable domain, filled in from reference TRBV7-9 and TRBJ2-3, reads DTGVSQNPRHKITKRGQNVTFRCDPISEHNRLYWYRQTLGQGPEFLTYFQNEAQLEKSRLLSDRFSAERPKGSFSTLEIQRTEQGDSAMYLCASSLPRDRLTQYFGPGTRLTVL.

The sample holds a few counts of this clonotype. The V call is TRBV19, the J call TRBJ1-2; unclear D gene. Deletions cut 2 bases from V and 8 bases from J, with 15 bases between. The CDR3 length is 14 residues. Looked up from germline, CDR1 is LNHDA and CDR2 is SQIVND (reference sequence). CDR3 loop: CASSIFLPVGGYTF. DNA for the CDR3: TGTGCCAGTAGTATATTCTTGCCGGTCGGCGGCTACACCTTC. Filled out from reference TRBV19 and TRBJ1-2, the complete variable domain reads DGGITQSPKYLFRKEGQNVTLSCEQNLNHDAMYWYRQDPGQGLRLIYYSQIVNDFQKGDIAEGYSVSREKKESFPLTVTSAQKNPTAFYLCASSIFLPVGGYTFGSGTRLTVV.

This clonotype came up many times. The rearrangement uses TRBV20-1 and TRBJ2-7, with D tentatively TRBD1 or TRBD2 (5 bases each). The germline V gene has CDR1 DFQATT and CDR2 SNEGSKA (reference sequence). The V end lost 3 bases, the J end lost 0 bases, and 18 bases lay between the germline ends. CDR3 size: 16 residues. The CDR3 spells CSARALVRGDSYEQYF. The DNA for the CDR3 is TGCAGTGCTAGGGCCCTTGTACGGGGCGACTCCTACGAGCAGTACTTC.

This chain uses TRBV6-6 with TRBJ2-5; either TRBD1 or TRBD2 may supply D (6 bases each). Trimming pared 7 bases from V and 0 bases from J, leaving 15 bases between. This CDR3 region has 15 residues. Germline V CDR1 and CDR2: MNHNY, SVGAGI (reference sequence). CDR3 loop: CASIRGGHYQETQYF. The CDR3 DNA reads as TGTGCCAGCATCAGAGGGGGGCACTACCAAGAGACCCAGTACTTC.